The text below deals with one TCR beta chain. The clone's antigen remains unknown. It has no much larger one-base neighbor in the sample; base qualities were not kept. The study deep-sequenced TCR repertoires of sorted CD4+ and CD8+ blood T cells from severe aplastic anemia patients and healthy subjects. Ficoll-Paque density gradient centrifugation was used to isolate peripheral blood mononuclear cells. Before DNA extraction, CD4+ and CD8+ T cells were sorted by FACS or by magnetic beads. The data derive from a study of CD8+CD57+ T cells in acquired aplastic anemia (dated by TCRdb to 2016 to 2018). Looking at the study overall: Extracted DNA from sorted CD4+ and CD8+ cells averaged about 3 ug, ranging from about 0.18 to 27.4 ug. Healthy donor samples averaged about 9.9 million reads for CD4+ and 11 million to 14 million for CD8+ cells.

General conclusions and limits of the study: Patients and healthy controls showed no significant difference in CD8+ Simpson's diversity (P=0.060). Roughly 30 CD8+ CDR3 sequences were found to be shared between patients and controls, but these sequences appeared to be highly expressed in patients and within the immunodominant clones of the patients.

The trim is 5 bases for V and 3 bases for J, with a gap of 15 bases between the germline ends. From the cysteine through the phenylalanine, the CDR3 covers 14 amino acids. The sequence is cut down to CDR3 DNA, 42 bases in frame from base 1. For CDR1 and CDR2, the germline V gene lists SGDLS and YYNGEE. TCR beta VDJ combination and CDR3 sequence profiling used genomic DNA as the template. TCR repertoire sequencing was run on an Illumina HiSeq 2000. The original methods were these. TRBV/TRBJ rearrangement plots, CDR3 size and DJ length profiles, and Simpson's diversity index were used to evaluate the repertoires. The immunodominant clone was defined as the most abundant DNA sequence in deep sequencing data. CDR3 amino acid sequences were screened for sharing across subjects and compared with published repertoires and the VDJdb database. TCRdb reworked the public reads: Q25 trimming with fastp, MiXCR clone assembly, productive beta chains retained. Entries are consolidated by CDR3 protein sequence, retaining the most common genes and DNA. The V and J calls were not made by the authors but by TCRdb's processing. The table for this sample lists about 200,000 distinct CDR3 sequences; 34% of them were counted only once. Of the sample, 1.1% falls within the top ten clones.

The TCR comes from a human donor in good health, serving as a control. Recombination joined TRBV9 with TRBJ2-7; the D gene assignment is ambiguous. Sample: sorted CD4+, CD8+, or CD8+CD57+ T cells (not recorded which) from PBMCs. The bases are TGTGCCAGCAGTGCTAGAGACTCAAACTACGAGCAGTACTTC. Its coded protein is CASSARDSNYEQYF.